This TCR beta chain was captured in a study of blood T cells in healthy people across ages. Next came a second PCR, run for 7 to 11 cycles, which used a sample-barcoded 5' primer along with a J-beta primer mix. TCRdb reprocessed the 5' RACE reads via MiXCR and lists one record per CDR3 protein. The table includes some 1,800,000 distinct CDR3 sequences, 30% to 40% detected once. With 2 bases removed from V and 10 bases from J, the gap between germline ends came to 16 bases. The CDR3 sequence is 14 residues long. Per the germline V gene, CDR1 is LGHNA and CDR2 is YNFKEQ. The chain uses TRBV4-2 and TRBJ2-3; D is possibly TRBD2 (6 bases). This TCR derives from a human donor in good health. The sequenced sample was blood. The CDR3 is CASSQFRDSWAQYF. The CDR3 DNA is TGTGCCAGCAGCCAATTCCGGGACTCCTGGGCGCAGTATTTT.